The 3 T cell receptor beta chains presented below share a single source sample, sequenced in a study of cytomegalovirus exposure and HLA in healthy donors. A multiplex PCR was run with 60 Vbeta primers and 13 Jbeta primers. The assay was immunoSEQ multiplex PCR, and TCRdb's table has in-frame clones only and misses some. Its table lists roughly 36,000 clones. Sequenced input: PBMCs. The receptors shown here come from a woman between 25 and 40 years old in good health and CMV-seropositive.

The gene calls are TRBV13 and TRBJ1-2; 7 bases are shared with TRBD1. V shed 0 bases and J 5 bases; nucleotides not matched to a gene: 9. This CDR3 region has 16 residues. CDR1 is PRHDT and CDR2 is FYEKMQ in the germline V gene (reference sequence). In DNA form, the CDR3 reads TGTGCCAGCAGCTTAGGGGGCGGCGACAGGGATTATGGCTACACCTTC. Translation: CASSLGGGDRDYGYTF. The full variable domain, rest sourced from reference TRBV13 and TRBJ1-2, is AAGVIQSPRHLIKEKRETATLKCYPIPRHDTVYWYQQGPGQDPQFLISFYEKMQSDKGSIPDRFSAQQFSDYHSELNMSSLELGDSALYFCASSLGGGDRDYGYTFGSGTRLTVV.

The V gene is TRBV19, the J gene TRBJ1-2, with D possibly matching TRBD1 (6 bases). From germline, CDR1 is LNHDA and CDR2 SQIVND (reference sequence). This CDR3 has 15 amino acids. V lost 3 bases to trimming and J lost 3 bases, with 14 bases between them. CDR3 nucleotides: TGTGCCAGTAGTATCGCAGAAGGGGGTTACTATGGCTACACCTTC. This codes for CASSIAEGGYYGYTF. The full variable domain, in which reference TRBV19 and TRBJ1-2 provide the parts outside the CDR3, is DGGITQSPKYLFRKEGQNVTLSCEQNLNHDAMYWYRQDPGQGLRLIYYSQIVNDFQKGDIAEGYSVSREKKESFPLTVTSAQKNPTAFYLCASSIAEGGYYGYTFGSGTRLTVV.

The V call is TRBV5-1, the J call TRBJ1-2, with D possibly TRBD1 on 5 matching bases. The length of the CDR3 is 12 residues. V lost 2 bases and J lost 7, with 9 bases in between. Germline V CDR1 and CDR2: SGHRS, YFSETQ. As DNA, the CDR3 is TGCGCCAGCAGCTTCCAGGGCTCTGGCTACACCTTC. Its translation: CASSFQGSGYTF.